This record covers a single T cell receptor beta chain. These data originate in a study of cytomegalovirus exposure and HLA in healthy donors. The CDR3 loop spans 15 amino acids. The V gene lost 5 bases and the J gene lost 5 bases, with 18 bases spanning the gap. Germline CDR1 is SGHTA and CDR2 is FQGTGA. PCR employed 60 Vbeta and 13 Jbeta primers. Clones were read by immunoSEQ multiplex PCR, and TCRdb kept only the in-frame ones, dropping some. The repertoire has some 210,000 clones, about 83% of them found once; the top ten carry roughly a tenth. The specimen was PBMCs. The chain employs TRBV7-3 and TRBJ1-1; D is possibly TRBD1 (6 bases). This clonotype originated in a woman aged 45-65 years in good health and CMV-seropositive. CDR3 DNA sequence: TGTGCCAGCAGCCCTAAGCGGGGGGGGCAAACTGAAGCTTTCTTT. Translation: CASSPKRGGQTEAFF.